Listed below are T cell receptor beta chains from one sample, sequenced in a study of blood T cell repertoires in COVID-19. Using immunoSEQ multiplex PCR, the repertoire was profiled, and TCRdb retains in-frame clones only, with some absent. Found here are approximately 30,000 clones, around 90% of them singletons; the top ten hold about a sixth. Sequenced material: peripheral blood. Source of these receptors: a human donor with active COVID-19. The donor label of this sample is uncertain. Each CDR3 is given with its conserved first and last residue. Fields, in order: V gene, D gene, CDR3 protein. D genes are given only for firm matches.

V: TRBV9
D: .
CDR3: CASSVARQGGNEQFF

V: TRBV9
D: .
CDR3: CASSVGGVHSTDTQYF

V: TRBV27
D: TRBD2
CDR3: CASSVGLATDTQYF

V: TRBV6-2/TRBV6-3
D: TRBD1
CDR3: CASSYGHYRDRGNTEAFF

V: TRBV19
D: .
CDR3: CASSKAGEYGYTF

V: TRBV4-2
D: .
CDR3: CASSQGGGRGGPLSSYEQYF

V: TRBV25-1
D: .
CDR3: CASSWDIGELFF

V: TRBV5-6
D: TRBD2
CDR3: CASSLLRTSGSGEQFF

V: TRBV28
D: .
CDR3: CASSLLQGSSSYEQYF

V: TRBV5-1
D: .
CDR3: CASSSSRIGVETQYF

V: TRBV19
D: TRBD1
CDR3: CASSLRGPRDQPQHF

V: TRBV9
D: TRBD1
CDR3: CASSVGQGAGNTIYF

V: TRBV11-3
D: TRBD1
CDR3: CASSPNRDRDTTNEKLFF

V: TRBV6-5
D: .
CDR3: CASSYSADEQYF

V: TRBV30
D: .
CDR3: CAWSVQGGAGGNTIYF

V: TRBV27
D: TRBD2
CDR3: CASSPSSGGLYGTQYF

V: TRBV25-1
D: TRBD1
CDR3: CASSELVTGVGYTF

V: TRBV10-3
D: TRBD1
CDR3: CAITRDRAKPGNTIYF

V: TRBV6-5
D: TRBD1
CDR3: CASSYSGTGRGNGYTF

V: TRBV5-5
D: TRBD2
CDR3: CASSLGGLAVVTQYF

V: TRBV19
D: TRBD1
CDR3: CASIPGTGSYNEQFF

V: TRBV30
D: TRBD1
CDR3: CAWSAQLTGWDSRNEQYF

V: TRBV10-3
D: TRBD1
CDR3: CAIRMGQGLNEKLFF

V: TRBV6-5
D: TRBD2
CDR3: CASSYSLMTSGNEQFF

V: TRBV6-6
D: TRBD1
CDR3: CASSLRGQGGTGELFF

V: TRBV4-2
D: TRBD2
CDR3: CASSEAVLAGGRDTGELFF

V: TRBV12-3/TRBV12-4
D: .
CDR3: CASSQTSEQYF

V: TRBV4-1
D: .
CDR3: CASSHGLTGIDEQYF

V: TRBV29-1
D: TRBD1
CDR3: CSVVLTGGFDSNQPQHF

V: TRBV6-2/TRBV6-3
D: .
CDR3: CASSPPGLSSYEQYF

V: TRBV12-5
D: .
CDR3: CASAERGGANVLTF

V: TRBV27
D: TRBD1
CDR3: CASSAPPTGDTEAFF

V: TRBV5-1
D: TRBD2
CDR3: CASRGEGKSYEQYF

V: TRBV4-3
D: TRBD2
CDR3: CASSQEVAGLAVNQETQYF

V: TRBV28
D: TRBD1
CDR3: CASSPSPGTGDWETQYF

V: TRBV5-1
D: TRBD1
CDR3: CASSPRTGGMNTEAFF

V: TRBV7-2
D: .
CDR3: CASSFSGGKMNTEAFF

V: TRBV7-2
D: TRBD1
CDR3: CASSPGQIPYEQYF

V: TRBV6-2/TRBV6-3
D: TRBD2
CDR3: CASSYETSGSGTDTQYF

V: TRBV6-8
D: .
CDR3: CASSYSTASHETQYF